A single sample is the source of the 29 T cell receptor beta chains below, sequenced in a study of tumor-infiltrating lymphocytes in primary liver carcinoma. The blood RNA (from unsorted whole blood) was obtained, and germline DNA was also extracted. A primer in the constant region served to generate TCR beta cDNA from roughly 520 ng of total RNA. Slightly modified ARM-PCR served as the procedure for the TCR beta libraries. These libraries came from three rounds of nested multiplex PCR. TRBV1-TRBV30 forward primers paired with a C-beta reverse primer drove the first two PCR rounds, roughly 9 cycles each. TCRdb re-derived calls from the multiplex PCR reads in MiXCR, one entry per CDR3 protein. This table has roughly 330,000 distinct CDR3 sequences, almost 65% appearing once. The specimen sequenced was peripheral blood. The receptors come from a man aged 40-55 years with primary liver carcinoma and hepatitis B virus infection.

Points on this clonotype: Possible read error: a much larger clone is one base away. Since no conserved phenylalanine or tryptophan closes the CDR3, a read error is the likely cause. The chain combines TRBV29-1 with TRBJ2-7; D not certain. CDR1 and CDR2 (germline): SQVTM, ANQGSEA. Deletions cut 1 base from V and 2 bases from J, with 6 bases between. CDR3 length equals 12 residues. DNA of the CDR3: TGCAGCGTTGAAGGTCAGGCCTACGAGCAGTACTTA. Protein sequence: CSVEGQAYEQYL.

V gene TRBV6-1 combines with J gene TRBJ2-2; possible D gene TRBD1, 5 bases. V lost 4 bases, J lost 3 bases, and 12 bases lay in between. Germline CDR1 reads MNHNS; CDR2 reads SASEGT. CDR3 length: 15 amino acids. The CDR3 coding sequence is TGTGCCAGCAGTGCCCAGGGTCTGGACACCGGGGAGCTGTTTTTT. It encodes CASSAQGLDTGELFF.

V is TRBV18 and J is TRBJ2-7; D is undetermined. V lost 2 bases, J lost 4 bases, and 9 bases lay in between. This CDR3 spans 13 amino acids. Germline CDR1 reads KGHSH; CDR2 reads LQKENI. The CDR3: CASSPYDRYEQYF. Here the CDR3 DNA reads TGTGCCAGCTCACCATATGACCGGTACGAGCAGTACTTC.

Regarding this clonotype: The junction differs from germline at one of its ends, possibly a read error. The genes are TRBV6-6 and TRBJ2-5; 7 positions agree with TRBD2. This CDR3 spans 15 amino acids. The germline CDR1 and CDR2 sequences are MNHNY and SVGAGI (reference sequence). The CDR3, as DNA: TGTGCCAACAGTTTTGGGGGAGGGGTTCAAGAGACCCAGTACTTC. It is translated as CANSFGGGVQETQYF.

In regard to this clonotype: Its ends do not fully match the called genes, so a read error is possible. The J gene is TRBJ2-3, the V gene TRBV11-3, with unresolved D. Germline loops: CDR1 SGHNT, CDR2 YENEEA. The CDR3 is 13 amino acids. The CDR3 nucleotides are TGTGCCATCAGCCCTATCAGCACAGATACGCTGTATTTT. This sequence encodes CAISPISTDTLYF.

Of note for this clonotype: An end of the junction differs from the germline gene, which may be a read error. V gene TRBV11-2 combines with J gene TRBJ2-5, with D maybe TRBD1 (7 bases). Looked up from germline, CDR1 is SGHAT and CDR2 is FQNNGV. This CDR3 spans 18 amino acids. The CDR3 spells CANSWTRGTEGAGETQYF. Written as DNA, the CDR3 is TGTGCCAACAGCTGGACGCGCGGGACAGAGGGCGCGGGAGAGACCCAGTACTTC.

As to this clonotype: Because it lacks the conserved phenylalanine or tryptophan at the end, this CDR3 is likely a read error. The chain uses TRBV20-1 and TRBJ2-7, with 8 positions matching TRBD2. With V trimmed by 1 base and J by 2 bases, 7 bases remained unmatched. CDR3 length: 15 residues. The germline CDR1 and CDR2 sequences are DFQATT and SNEGSKA (reference sequence). CDR3 bases: TGCAGTGCTAGAGGTAGTAGCGGGATTACCTACGAGCAGTACTTA. This encodes CSARGSSGITYEQYL.

V is TRBV7-9 and J is TRBJ1-6; a weak D match, TRBD1 (5 bases). V was trimmed by 5 bases and J by 7 bases, leaving 24 bases between them. CDR3 size: 18 residues. CDR1 SEHNR and CDR2 FQNEAQ come from the germline V gene (reference sequence). The CDR3 DNA is TGTGCCAGCAGCACCAGGGACCCCGTCGCTCTAGGGAATTCACCCCTCCACTTT. This codes for CASSTRDPVALGNSPLHF.

This clonotype was detected ten times or more. This chain links TRBV6-5 with TRBJ1-1, with 9 nucleotides matching TRBD1. Trimming cost V 6 bases and J 4 bases; bases outside gene matches: 15. The CDR3 consists of 17 residues. Germline V gene sequence: CDR1 MNHEY, CDR2 SVGAGI. DNA for the CDR3: TGTGCCAGCAGCGATAGGGATGGGACAGGGTCGGCCACTGAAGCTTTCTTT. It is translated as CASSDRDGTGSATEAFF.

This chain uses TRBV5-1 with TRBJ2-3; the D gene is possibly TRBD2 (6 bases). The CDR3 runs to 14 residues. V lost 5 bases, J lost 2 bases, and 12 bases lay in between. Germline V CDR1 and CDR2: SGHRS, YFSETQ. The CDR3 nucleotides read TGCGCCAGCAGTCGGGGCGGGGACACAGATACGCAGTATTTT. This encodes CASSRGGDTDTQYF.

This clonotype was counted ten times or more. The rearrangement uses TRBV11-2 and TRBJ2-2; D is unresolved. With 4 bases removed from V and 5 bases from J, the gap between germline ends came to 5 bases. This CDR3 region has 12 residues. Per the germline V gene, CDR1 is SGHAT and CDR2 is FQNNGV. The CDR3 DNA reads as TGTGCCAGCAGCTCCGATACCGGGGAGCTGTTTTTT. The encoded protein is CASSSDTGELFF. Filled out from reference TRBV11-2 and TRBJ2-2, the complete variable domain reads EAGVAQSPRYKIIEKRQSVAFWCNPISGHATLYWYQQILGQGPKLLIQFQNNGVVDDSQLPKDRFSAERLKGVDSTLKIQPAKLEDSAVYLCASSSDTGELFFGEGSRLTVL.

About this clonotype: A single base separates this from a much larger clone, so it may be a read error. The chain employs TRBV13 and TRBJ2-1, with D perhaps matching TRBD1 (5 bases). Germline V CDR1 and CDR2: PRHDT, FYEKMQ (reference sequence). CDR3 size: 13 residues. The CDR3 DNA sequence: TGTGACAGCAGCAGCAGGGTGGGCAATGAGCAGTTCTTC. This encodes CDSSSRVGNEQFF.

Worth noting for this clonotype: A single base separates this from a much larger clone, so it may be a read error. V and J are TRBV5-4 and TRBJ2-7, with D perhaps TRBD1 or TRBD2 (5 bases each). The CDR3 consists of 16 residues. The ends were cut back, 6 bases at V and 6 bases at J, with 25 bases in the middle. CDR1 and CDR2 from the germline V gene are SGHNT and YYREEE (reference sequence). The CDR3 loop reads CASNPVGREAVPEQYF. In nucleotides, the CDR3 is TGTGCCAGCAACCCCGTAGGCAGGGAAGCGGTACCCGAGCAGTACTTC.

The chain combines TRBV6-5 with TRBJ1-5; 9 bases agree with TRBD1. V lost 5 bases and J lost 3; bases outside the gene matches: 14. This CDR3 spans 18 amino acids. Looked up from germline, CDR1 is MNHEY and CDR2 is SVGAGI. The CDR3 reads CASSKTSSGTGFNQPQHF. The CDR3 nucleotides are TGTGCCAGCAGTAAAACTTCCTCCGGGACAGGGTTCAATCAGCCCCAGCATTTT.

The gene calls are TRBV12-3 or TRBV12-4 and TRBJ2-7; D is undetermined. V lost 7 bases and J 0 bases, leaving 7 bases between the germline ends. The CDR3 consists of 12 residues. CDR3 nucleotide sequence: TGTGCCAGCACAGAGGACTCCTACGAGCAGTACTTC. Translating gives CASTEDSYEQYF.

This sequence joins TRBV5-1 and TRBJ1-4, with 7 bases identical to TRBD1. Trimming cost V 0 bases and J 7 bases; bases outside gene matches: 3. The CDR3 runs to 14 residues. CDR1 is SGHRS and CDR2 is YFSETQ in the germline V gene. CDR3 sequence reads: CASSLEGGGEKLFF. CDR3 in DNA: TGCGCCAGCAGCTTGGAAGGGGGCGGTGAAAAACTGTTTTTT.

To note about this clonotype: Germline and junction disagree at one end, which may indicate a read error. This chain joins TRBV6-5 and TRBJ1-5; D not resolved. Germline V CDR1 and CDR2: MNHEY, SVGAGI. The CDR3 has 15 residues. The CDR3 loop is CASRTDQYSNQPHHF. The CDR3 bases are TGTGCCAGCAGAACGGACCAATATAGCAATCAGCCCCACCATTTT.

The chain links TRBV20-1 to TRBJ2-7; 14 nucleotides line up with TRBD2. This CDR3 has 16 residues. With 4 bases clipped from V and 1 base from J, the junction kept 6 bases outside the gene matches. CDR1 is DFQATT, CDR2 SNEGSKA, per germline (reference sequence). The CDR3 nucleotides read TGCAGTGCTAAGGGACTAGCGGGAGTATCGTCCTACGAGCAGTACTTC. Translating it yields CSAKGLAGVSSYEQYF.

For this clonotype: A clone one base away is much larger, so this may be a read error. The rearrangement links TRBV12-3 or TRBV12-4 to TRBJ2-3, with TRBD2 matching over 9 bases. V shed 6 bases, J shed 1 base, and the junction held 5 bases outside the gene matches. CDR3 length: 15 residues. Here the CDR3 reads CASRHRTSGTDTQYF. CDR3 in DNA: TGTGCCAGCAGACACCGGACTAGCGGCACAGATACGCAGTATTTT.

About this clonotype itself: A much larger clone lies a single base off, so this may be a read error. V gene TRBV6-2 or TRBV6-3 combines with J gene TRBJ2-7; TRBD2 matches at 10 bases. This CDR3 has 16 amino acids. Germline assignment: CDR1 MNHEY and CDR2 SVGEGT. This CDR3 reads CASTRRLAGVHYEKYF. The CDR3 DNA is TGTGCCAGCACCCGGAGGCTAGCGGGAGTTCACTACGAGAAGTACTTC.

As concerns this clonotype: A much larger clone lies a single base off, so this may be a read error. The J gene is TRBJ1-5, the V gene TRBV5-6; the match to TRBD1 covers 7 bases. Germline V lookup: CDR1 SGHDT, CDR2 YYEEEE. This CDR3 has 17 residues. This chain's CDR3 is CVSSLGPRGPGNQPQHF. The CDR3 DNA is TGTGTCAGCAGCTTGGGCCCTAGGGGGCCGGGCAATCAGCCCCAGCATTTT.

The CDR3 region is CATTGTSAGELFF. In DNA, the CDR3 is TGTGCCACCACCGGGACTAGCGCCGGGGAGCTGTTTTTT. J is TRBJ2-2 and V is TRBV2; 10 nucleotides match TRBD2. The CDR3 sequence is 13 residues long. The V gene end was trimmed by 10 bases and the J gene end by 6 bases; junction bases not matched to a gene: 5. Germline V gene data show CDR1 as SNHLY and CDR2 as FYNNEI.

Concerning this clonotype itself: The CDR3 does not close with the conserved phenylalanine or tryptophan, likely indicating a read error. V is TRBV11-2 and J is TRBJ2-1, with a possible D match to TRBD2 (6 bases). There are 13 residues in the CDR3. Per the germline V gene, CDR1 is SGHAT and CDR2 is FQNNGV. The ends were cut back, 4 bases at V and 7 bases at J, with 11 bases in the middle. The CDR3 loop is CASSSGTGNEQFL. The CDR3 DNA reads as TGTGCCAGCAGCTCCGGGACTGGGAATGAGCAGTTCCTC.

This clonotype was seen repeatedly, ten times or more. This chain links TRBV6-5 with TRBJ2-4; a possible D gene is TRBD1 (5 bases). V was trimmed by 6 bases and J by 4 bases, leaving 10 bases between them. CDR1 is MNHEY, CDR2 SVGAGI, per germline. The CDR3 totals 13 residues. The CDR3 sequence: CASSPRQKNIQYF. In DNA form, the CDR3 reads TGTGCCAGCAGCCCCAGACAGAAAAACATTCAGTACTTC.

In its sample, this clonotype was seen a few times. This rearrangement joins TRBV12-3 or TRBV12-4 to TRBJ2-3, with TRBD2 identical over 12 bases. V lost 6 bases to trimming and J lost 8 bases; unmatched junction nucleotides: 9. The CDR3 runs to 15 residues. CDR3 sequence reads: CASRLAGGGPATQYF. The CDR3 region has the DNA TGTGCCAGCAGACTAGCGGGAGGTGGTCCGGCTACGCAGTATTTT.

The chain has TRBV11-2 and TRBJ1-1, with a tentative D call TRBD1 (5 bases). CDR1 and CDR2 from the germline V gene are SGHAT and FQNNGV. Trimming removed 0 bases from V and 7 bases from J, with 15 bases in between. The CDR3 has 15 residues. The CDR3 DNA reads as TGTGCCAGCAGCTTAGACAGGGAGCGGCTCATTGAAGCTTTCTTT. Translation: CASSLDRERLIEAFF.

Points on this clonotype: Possible read error: a much larger clone is one base away. V gene TRBV6-5 combines with J gene TRBJ1-6; D not resolved. The V end lost 5 bases, the J end lost 6 bases, and 17 bases lay between the germline ends. The CDR3 runs 16 residues. CDR1 is MNHEY and CDR2 is SVGAGI in the germline V gene. CDR3 residues: CASSPSLGKCNSPLHF. The CDR3 DNA reads as TGTGCCAGCAGTCCATCGTTGGGGAAGTGTAATTCACCCCTCCACTTT.

This clonotype was picked up many times. The chain carries TRBV6-5 and TRBJ1-6, with D maybe TRBD1 (6 bases). Germline loops: CDR1 MNHEY, CDR2 SVGAGI. This CDR3 is built from 12 residues. Trimming stripped 5 bases from V and 8 bases from J, with 7 bases between. The CDR3 region is CASSRQDSPLHF. CDR3 bases: TGTGCCAGCAGTCGACAGGATTCACCCCTCCACTTT.

On this clonotype itself: A read error is possible here, since a much larger clone lies one base away. V usage is TRBV6-5 and J usage is TRBJ2-7; D remains unclear. This CDR3 comprises 16 residues. V lost 5 bases, J lost 0 bases, and 17 bases lay in between. Germline loops: CDR1 MNHEY, CDR2 SVGAGI. The CDR3 DNA sequence: TGTGCCAGCAGTACCCTCTCGACATGTTACTCCTACGAGCAGTACTTC. Encoded protein: CASSTLSTCYSYEQYF.